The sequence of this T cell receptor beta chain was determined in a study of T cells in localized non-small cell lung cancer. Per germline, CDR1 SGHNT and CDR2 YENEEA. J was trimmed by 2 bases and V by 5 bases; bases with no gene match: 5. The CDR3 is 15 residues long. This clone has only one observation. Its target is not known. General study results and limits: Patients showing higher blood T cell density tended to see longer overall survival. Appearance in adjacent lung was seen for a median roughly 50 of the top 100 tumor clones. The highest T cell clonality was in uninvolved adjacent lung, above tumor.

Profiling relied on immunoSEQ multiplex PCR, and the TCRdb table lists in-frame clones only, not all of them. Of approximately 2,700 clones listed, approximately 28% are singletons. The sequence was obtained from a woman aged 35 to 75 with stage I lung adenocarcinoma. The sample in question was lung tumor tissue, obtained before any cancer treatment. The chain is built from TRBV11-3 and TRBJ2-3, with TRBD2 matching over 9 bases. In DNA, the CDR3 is TGTGCCAGCAGCCAGGGGGGACTAGCCACAGATACGCAGTATTTT. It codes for CASSQGGLATDTQYF.